The entry below describes one TCR beta chain. Its antigen remains unidentified. No base quality information exists; no much larger clone differs at one position. Magnetic bead negative selection was used to isolate untouched CD4+ T cells from Ficoll-separated PBMC, with an average purity of almost 98%. Untouched CD4+ T cells were isolated with magnetic beads from Ficoll-separated PBMC, and a purity of 95% to 98% was reached with negligible CD8+ contamination. Donors were three healthy blood donors whose buffy coats supplied peripheral blood mononuclear cells. All three donors were CMV seronegative. The DNeasy Blood & Tissue Kit was used to extract genomic DNA. For each subject, genomic DNA from sorted CD137+CD4+ cells and from pre-culture CD4+ baseline samples underwent TCRB sequencing. The data are from a study of T cell repertoires and HLA-DP antigens (dated by TCRdb to the late 2010s). Regarding the complete study: The study used an in vitro model of CD4+ T cell alloreactivity against allogeneic HLA-DP presented by transduced HeLa cells. Compared with self, one alloantigen differed at one amino acid in the peptide-binding groove and the other differed at fewer than eleven, modelling structurally similar versus dissimilar alloantigens. The three donors, two male and one female, ranged from the 18-to-29 to the 60-to-69 age band. Average DNA input was approximately 200 ng for sorted CD137+CD4+ samples, compared with 1,200 ng for pre-culture CD4+ samples.

Trimming removed 1 base from V and 6 bases from J, leaving 9 bases between the germline ends. Sequences MNHEY (CDR1) and SMNVEV (CDR2) are obtained from the germline V gene (reference sequence). The CDR3 runs 14 residues from the cysteine to the phenylalanine. Here the CDR3 DNA is all that survives: 42 bases in frame from base 1. Summary of the overall study and its limitations: Clones undetected before culture had an average cumulative frequency of around 35% against one allele and approximately 51% against the other. Similar clonality (approximately 0.39) was observed for sorted CD137+ cells against both alloantigens, and this clonality was much higher than that observed in pre-culture samples (approximately 0.043). The study was limited by having only a few donors, by relying on a non-physiological HeLa antigen-presenting system, and by using total CD4+ responder cells. Naive and memory CD4+ repertoires were not analysed separately.

The immunoSEQ multiplex PCR, with forward primers for 54 TRBV segments and reverse primers for 13 TRBJ segments, was used to amplify TCRB CDR3 regions. Deep resolution, with a target of 200,000 T cell genomes, was applied to the sequencing of pre-culture CD4+ samples. Amplicons were sequenced on an Illumina HiSeq System, producing 87 bp reads covering the CDR3. The paper's processing steps were these. Reads were corrected for PCR and sequencing errors, and CDR3 regions were defined by alignment to IMGT reference sequences. Synthetic template pools were used to estimate counts of templates and unique rearrangements. Clonality was computed by subtracting Pielou's evenness from 1. The Daley-Smith estimator was used to estimate richness. Repertoire overlap was measured with Morisita's index. A clone counted as low-abundance if it appeared in cultured samples but went undetected in the pre-culture repertoire of the same donor. The table comes from immuneACCESS by way of TCRdb, which keeps in-frame sequences with V and J called. Part of the clones is missing from these tables; in studies checked, under half for an unresolved V gene and the rest for unknown reasons. The V and J calls and clone size come from that table; D and trimming were worked out from the DNA. The sample records tens of thousands of clones, around 80% of which are singletons. The ten largest account for roughly 1.5% of the sample.

The origin of this receptor is a man aged 55 to 70 in good health and CMV-seronegative. Sequenced material: CD4+ T cells from PBMCs. The chain is encoded by TRBV27 joined to TRBJ1-4; a weak D assignment points to TRBD1 (6 bases agree). The CDR3 in this case is CASSLWAGDEKLFF. The DNA reads as follows: TGTGCCAGCAGTTTATGGGCAGGGGATGAAAAACTGTTTTTT.